These 26 T cell receptor beta chains were sequenced from one sample in a study of T cells in Graves' hyperthyroidism and ophthalmopathy (dated by TCRdb to about 2019). The method behind the library was multiplex PCR. Sequenced using an Illumina HiSeq 2000. The TCR beta CDR3 regions were amplified from RNA transcripts. A first-round RT-PCR of the TCR CDR3 used the HTBI primer set with the Qiagen OneStep RT-PCR kit. Using fastp at Q25 and MiXCR, TCRdb reprocessed the public reads and kept productive beta chains. Rows with a matching CDR3 protein are joined into one entry that keeps the most common DNA and genes. This sample holds 600,000 or so distinct CDR3 sequences; 11% to 15% were observed only once. The top ten clones comprise roughly 7% of the sample. Specimen: blood. These receptors originate from a woman aged 18-29 years with Graves' ophthalmopathy.

This clonotype was seen at least ten times. The chain is built from TRBV29-1 and TRBJ1-1, with TRBD1 matching 8 bases. The CDR3 loop spans 13 amino acids. The junction had 5 bases not matched to a gene; V was cut back by 5 bases and J by 3 bases. Germline lookup yields CDR1 SQVTM and CDR2 ANQGSEA. This CDR3 is CSVLRQGHTEAFF. CDR3 nucleotide sequence: TGCAGCGTTCTCCGACAGGGGCACACTGAAGCTTTCTTT.

This sequence joins TRBV25-1 and TRBJ2-4; D may be TRBD1 (6 bases). The CDR3 is made up of 15 amino acids. The germline V gene has CDR1 MGHDK and CDR2 SYGVNS. The V end lost 4 bases, the J end lost 0 bases, and 10 bases lay between the germline ends. Written as DNA, the CDR3 is TGTGCCAGCAGTGGACAGGACCTAGCCAAAAACATTCAGTACTTC. This encodes CASSGQDLAKNIQYF.

This clonotype was seen a handful of times. This sequence joins TRBV29-1 and TRBJ2-3; D unresolved. The germline V gene has CDR1 SQVTM and CDR2 ANQGSEA. V was cut by 6 bases and J by 5 bases, with 15 bases left in between. CDR3 size: 13 residues. CDR3 DNA: TGCAGCGTCAACGGGCCTACACGAGATACGCAGTATTTT. Translating it yields CSVNGPTRDTQYF.

At least ten counts were recorded for this clonotype. In DNA, the CDR3 is TGTGCCAGCATGGGAGGCGGGCCCACAGATACGCAGTATTTT. It specifies CASMGGGPTDTQYF. This chain uses TRBV11-3 with TRBJ2-3; possibly TRBD2 for D (6 bases). The V gene lost 7 bases and the J gene lost 2 bases, with 13 bases spanning the gap. Germline CDR1 SGHNT, CDR2 YENEEA. This CDR3 has 14 amino acids.

This clonotype was seen a handful of times. The rearrangement links TRBV6-5 to TRBJ2-1, with 14 nucleotides matching TRBD2. The ends lost 2 bases at V and 1 base at J; junction bases unmatched: 7. Germline lookup yields CDR1 MNHEY and CDR2 SVGAGI. CDR3 length: 19 residues. The CDR3 protein is CASSYVGLAGEGSYNEQFF. In DNA form, the CDR3 reads TGTGCCAGCAGTTACGTGGGACTAGCGGGAGAAGGGTCCTACAATGAGCAGTTCTTC.

V usage is TRBV5-1 and J usage is TRBJ2-3; 7 bases fit TRBD2. CDR1 and CDR2 from the germline V gene are SGHRS and YFSETQ. There are 13 residues in the CDR3. J gave up 3 bases and V 5 bases, and 3 bases lay outside the gene matches. The CDR3 DNA reads TGCGCCAGCAGAGGGGAGGGGACAGATACGCAGTATTTT. Amino acids: CASRGEGTDTQYF.

This clonotype has ten or more counts. This rearrangement joins TRBV27 to TRBJ2-1; D assignment may be TRBD1 or TRBD2 (5 bases each). Germline CDR1 MNHEY, CDR2 SMNVEV (reference sequence). V dropped 4 bases and J dropped 7 bases, with 11 bases sitting between them. The CDR3 contains 13 residues. In DNA form, the CDR3 reads TGTGCCAGCAGTTCCTCCTGGGGGAATGAGCAGTTCTTC. Encoded protein: CASSSSWGNEQFF.

This clonotype was counted many times. The V gene is TRBV11-3, the J gene TRBJ2-7; 7 positions match TRBD1. CDR1 is SGHNT, CDR2 YENEEA, per germline. The CDR3 loop spans 16 amino acids. Losses at the gene ends were 1 base for V and 2 bases for J; bases not matched to a gene: 8. The CDR3 nucleotides are TGTGCCAGCAGCTTAGGCACAGGACAGGTGGCCTACGAGCAGTACTTC. As protein: CASSLGTGQVAYEQYF.

The V call is TRBV4-3, the J call TRBJ2-7; 7 nucleotides line up with TRBD1. The CDR3 runs to 17 residues. With 1 base clipped from V and 3 bases from J, the junction kept 12 bases outside the gene matches. CDR1 is LGHNA and CDR2 is YSLEER in the germline V gene. CDR3 residues: CASSQVGTPGGYYEQYF. The DNA for the CDR3 is TGCGCCAGCAGCCAAGTTGGGACGCCAGGGGGATACTACGAGCAGTACTTC.

This chain uses TRBV20-1 with TRBJ2-3; 12 bases fit TRBD2. With V trimmed by 4 bases and J by 6 bases, 11 bases remained unmatched. This CDR3 has 16 residues. The germline CDR1 and CDR2 sequences are DFQATT and SNEGSKA (reference sequence). In DNA, the CDR3 is TGCAGTGCTATCCCTCAGACTAGCGGGAGCTGGGATACGCAGTATTTT. It is translated as CSAIPQTSGSWDTQYF.

This clonotype was detected ten times or more. The chain links TRBV30 to TRBJ2-7, with TRBD2 identical over 7 bases. Germline loops: CDR1 GTSNPN, CDR2 SVGIG (reference sequence). J lost 5 bases, V lost 1 base, and 2 bases had no gene match. The CDR3 spans 12 residues. In DNA, the CDR3 is TGTGCCTGGAGTGGGCTAGCGGACGAGCAGTACTTC. Translated, it gives CAWSGLADEQYF.

The genes are TRBV11-2 and TRBJ2-3, with D perhaps matching TRBD2 (6 bases). This CDR3 spans 16 amino acids. Per germline, CDR1 SGHAT and CDR2 FQNNGV. V shed 1 base and J shed 2 bases, with 13 bases lying between them. CDR3 loop: CASSLGPGGATDTQYF. The CDR3 DNA sequence: TGTGCCAGCAGCTTAGGGCCCGGGGGAGCCACAGATACGCAGTATTTT.

At least ten counts were recorded for this clonotype. The chain joins TRBV13 to TRBJ1-1; D ambiguous. The CDR3 has 14 residues. Germline V gene sequence: CDR1 PRHDT, CDR2 FYEKMQ (reference sequence). The V and J ends lost 5 bases and 2 bases respectively, with 12 bases between them. In DNA, the CDR3 is TGTGCCAGCAGCCCACCCCCCATCAACACTGAAGCTTTCTTT. Its protein is CASSPPPINTEAFF.

This clonotype was seen ten or more times. J is TRBJ1-1 and V is TRBV6-1, with a tentative D call TRBD1 (6 bases). The CDR3 totals 15 residues. Germline loops: CDR1 MNHNS, CDR2 SASEGT. Trimming took off 3 bases at V and 11 bases at J, with 22 bases between the two ends. CDR3 protein: CASSDPRQAYTRAFF. The CDR3 nucleotides read TGTGCCAGCAGTGACCCGAGACAGGCTTATACCAGGGCTTTCTTT.

Comments on this clonotype: A much larger clone sits a single nucleotide away, making a read error possible. The chain joins TRBV6-1 to TRBJ2-1; the D gene is possibly TRBD2 (6 bases). TRBJ2-7 explains the end of the DNA better; the J call may be wrong. CDR3 length: 14 amino acids. From germline, CDR1 is MNHNS and CDR2 SASEGT. CDR3 DNA: TGTGCCAGCAGAGCAAAGTGGGGGGTCAATGAGCAGTACTTC. Its protein product is CASRAKWGVNEQYF.

The chain uses TRBV28 and TRBJ2-7; TRBD1 might be the D (6 bases). Trimming pared 8 bases from V and 3 bases from J, leaving 38 bases between. There are 21 residues in the CDR3. From germline, CDR1 is MDHEN and CDR2 SYDVKM. The CDR3 region is CASFSPTLNREGIYPLYEQYF. CDR3 DNA sequence: TGTGCCAGCTTCTCCCCGACCCTCAACAGGGAAGGAATATATCCCCTCTACGAGCAGTACTTC.

At least ten counts were recorded for this clonotype. The chain links TRBV20-1 to TRBJ2-7, with a possible D match to TRBD2 (7 bases). The ends were cut back, 6 bases at V and 5 bases at J, with 14 bases in the middle. The CDR3 loop spans 12 amino acids. The germline V gene has CDR1 DFQATT and CDR2 SNEGSKA (reference sequence). The CDR3 sequence is CSAEGGGHEQYF. The CDR3 DNA sequence: TGCAGTGCCGAAGGGGGGGGACACGAGCAGTACTTC.

The chain uses TRBV27 and TRBJ2-5; TRBD1 might be the D (6 bases). Trimming left V 3 bases short and J 5 bases short, with 13 bases between. This CDR3 comprises 14 residues. Germline assignment: CDR1 MNHEY and CDR2 SMNVEV (reference sequence). The CDR3, as DNA: TGTGCCAGCAGTTTCCAAGTACAGGGCGAGACCCAGTACTTC. Amino acid sequence: CASSFQVQGETQYF.

The V gene is TRBV27, the J gene TRBJ2-7; possible D gene TRBD1, 7 bases. The CDR3 totals 18 residues. Germline V gene sequence: CDR1 MNHEY, CDR2 SMNVEV (reference sequence). The V end was cut by 5 bases, the J end by 6 bases, with 29 bases between. The CDR3 loop reads CASSPLPIGGGLLGEQYF. CDR3 DNA: TGTGCCAGCAGTCCCCTCCCCATTGGAGGGGGCCTCCTCGGCGAGCAGTACTTC.

This clonotype has ten or more counts. This chain uses TRBV2 with TRBJ2-1; D is undetermined. The CDR3 contains 12 residues. Trimming removed 6 bases at V and 10 bases at J, with 13 bases between. Per the germline V gene, CDR1 is SNHLY and CDR2 is FYNNEI. CDR3 loop: CASSDDPREQFF. The CDR3 DNA sequence: TGTGCCAGCAGCGACGACCCGCGGGAGCAGTTCTTC.

CDR3 loop: CASSLRDSGRSGANVLTF. The CDR3 DNA sequence: TGTGCCAGCAGCCTACGGGACTCCGGGAGGTCTGGGGCCAACGTCCTGACTTTC. The chain joins TRBV7-2 to TRBJ2-6; 7 bases fit TRBD2. The trim removed 5 bases at V and 1 base at J, leaving 11 bases unmatched. The CDR3 loop spans 18 amino acids. Germline V gene lookup returns CDR1 SGHTA and CDR2 FQGNSA.

At least ten counts were recorded for this clonotype. The CDR3 nucleotides read TGTGCCATCAGTTCGCAAGAGGCCTACGAGCAGTACTTC. Amino acid sequence: CAISSQEAYEQYF. This sequence joins TRBV10-3 and TRBJ2-7; D gene ambiguous. This CDR3 spans 13 amino acids. Germline V gene lookup returns CDR1 ENHRY and CDR2 SYGVKD. With 5 bases removed from V and 2 bases from J, the gap between germline ends came to 10 bases.

There are many counts of this clonotype. This chain connects TRBV4-1 to TRBJ1-2; a possible D gene is TRBD1 (5 bases). The V and J ends lost 0 bases and 3 bases respectively, with 14 bases between them. From germline, CDR1 is MGHRA and CDR2 YSYEKL. This CDR3 region has 16 residues. CDR3 bases: TGCGCCAGCAGCCAAGAGGGGACCAGTCCCTACTATGGCTACACCTTC. Translation: CASSQEGTSPYYGYTF.

This clonotype was picked up many times. The genes are TRBV12-3 or TRBV12-4 and TRBJ2-5; the D gene is possibly TRBD2 (5 bases). The CDR3 covers 14 residues. Trimming shortened V by 7 bases and J by 1 base, and 13 bases separated the two germline ends. CDR3 loop: CASTRGTFQETQYF. The CDR3, as DNA: TGTGCCAGCACCCGGGGAACGTTCCAAGAGACCCAGTACTTC.

The chain is built from TRBV7-3 and TRBJ2-7; the match to TRBD2 covers 13 bases. Trimming cost V 5 bases and J 5 bases; bases outside gene matches: 6. CDR1 and CDR2 from the germline V gene are SGHTA and FQGTGA. The CDR3 consists of 15 residues. The CDR3 here is CASSKGLAGTHEQYF. DNA of the CDR3: TGTGCCAGCAGCAAGGGACTAGCGGGAACCCACGAGCAGTACTTC.

This clonotype was detected ten times or more. This chain links TRBV7-3 with TRBJ2-3; D is ambiguous. CDR3 length equals 15 residues. The ends were cut back, 2 bases at V and 0 bases at J, with 9 bases in the middle. Germline values: CDR1 SGHTA, CDR2 FQGTGA. The DNA for the CDR3 is TGTGCCAGCAGCTTATTCGGACCAAGCACAGATACGCAGTATTTT. Translation gives CASSLFGPSTDTQYF.